Below, one T cell receptor (beta chain) is given with its context. Sample time point: blood 4 weeks post-SBRT, at nephrectomy. As for treatment: 15 Gy SBRT to primary tumor, nephrectomy 4 weeks later. Nephrectomy followed 15 Gy stereotactic body radiation by 4 weeks. The patient's renal cell carcinoma had clear cell pathology. The protocol was immunoSEQ multiplex PCR, while the TCRdb copy is restricted to in-frame clones and leaves out a portion. The sample has about 170,000 clones; 88% are singletons. The germline V gene has CDR1 LGHNA and CDR2 YSLEER. CDR3 length equals 14 residues. Losses at the gene ends were 4 bases for V and 7 bases for J; bases not matched to a gene: 7. This sample was taken from a study of radiation and T cells in renal cell carcinoma.

The clonotype comes from a woman aged 45-65 years with renal cell carcinoma. The sample was blood, taken from a patient whose treatment included radiotherapy and nephrectomy. The gene calls are TRBV4-3 and TRBJ1-1, with 9 nucleotides matching TRBD1. CDR3 region: CASSLTRDRVEAFF. Here the CDR3 DNA reads TGCGCCAGCAGCCTGACCCGGGACAGGGTTGAAGCTTTCTTT.